The 17 T cell receptor beta chains below all came from one sample that was sequenced in a study of sequential checkpoint blockade in melanoma. Treatment defined: randomized to nivolumab then ipilimumab (arm A) or the reverse (arm B). Here immunoSEQ multiplex PCR was the method, and the copy in TCRdb shows in-frame clones only, minus some. Here the sample spans about 22,000 clones, around 65% being singletons. Sequenced material: CD8+ T cells sorted from blood (inferred from file names), taken from a patient given nivolumab and ipilimumab in sequence. All receptors derive from a human donor with melanoma.

The chain joins TRBV7-3 to TRBJ2-3, with 10 positions matching TRBD2. CDR1 is SGHTA and CDR2 is FQGTGA in the germline V gene. V gave up 4 bases and J gave up 2 bases; unmatched junction bases: 3. The CDR3 loop spans 15 amino acids. In nucleotides, the CDR3 is TGTGCCAGCAGCTCTAGCGGGGGTCCCACAGATACGCAGTATTTT. It codes for CASSSSGGPTDTQYF.

J is TRBJ2-1 and V is TRBV5-6, with D tentatively TRBD2 (6 bases). Germline V gene lookup returns CDR1 SGHDT and CDR2 YYEEEE. The CDR3 consists of 12 residues. Trimming removed 5 bases at V and 9 bases at J, with 12 bases between. In nucleotides, the CDR3 is TGTGCCAGCAGGAATAGCGGCCCTGAGCAGTTCTTC. It yields the protein CASRNSGPEQFF.

The rearrangement links TRBV9 to TRBJ1-2; D call uncertain. The length of the CDR3 is 14 residues. Trimming removed 1 base at V and 4 bases at J, with 11 bases between. CDR1 SGDLS and CDR2 YYNGEE come from the germline V gene. CDR3 region: CASSVTEGPYGYTF. CDR3 DNA: TGTGCCAGCAGCGTAACGGAGGGCCCCTATGGCTACACCTTC.

The table lists this clone with a count of one. The V call is TRBV6-6, the J call TRBJ2-1, with D possibly matching TRBD2 (6 bases). The CDR3 runs to 15 residues. Trimming left V 2 bases short and J 8 bases short, with 16 bases between. From germline, CDR1 is MNHNY and CDR2 SVGAGI (reference sequence). CDR3 in DNA: TGTGCCAGCAGTTACGGAGGAGGGTATATGGATGAGCAGTTCTTC. This gives the protein CASSYGGGYMDEQFF.

The chain carries TRBV4-3 and TRBJ2-1; TRBD1 matches 10 bases. V lost 5 bases to trimming and J lost 3 bases; unmatched junction nucleotides: 4. The CDR3 extends over 15 amino acids. Germline V gives CDR1 LGHNA, CDR2 YSLEER. CDR3 coding DNA: TGCGCCAGCAGCGCCGGGACAGGGGACTACAATGAGCAGTTCTTC. Protein sequence: CASSAGTGDYNEQFF.

About this clone: One junction end does not reproduce the germline sequence, and a read error may be involved. CDR3 bases: TGTGCCAGCAGTCCGCCGACAGGGGGGAATTCACCCCTCCACTTT. It yields the protein CASSPPTGGNSPLHF. The J gene is TRBJ1-6, the V gene TRBV10-3; 9 bases are shared with TRBD1. Germline CDR1 reads ENHRY; CDR2 reads SYGVKD. This CDR3 contains 15 residues.

This sequence joins TRBV4-3 and TRBJ2-1, with 7 nucleotides matching TRBD1. The germline gives CDR1 LGHNA, CDR2 YSLEER. CDR3 length: 15 residues. Trimming removed 0 bases from V and 6 bases from J; junction bases left unmatched: 5. In nucleotides, the CDR3 is TGCGCCAGCAGCCAAGATGGGTCAGGGGGCAATGAGCAGTTCTTC. Translating it yields CASSQDGSGGNEQFF.

The gene calls are TRBV19 and TRBJ2-2; a possible D gene is TRBD1 (7 bases). The CDR3 has 16 amino acids. Germline lookup yields CDR1 LNHDA and CDR2 SQIVND (reference sequence). V lost 5 bases to trimming and J lost 2 bases, with 15 bases between them. The CDR3 DNA is TGTGCCAGTAGTCGGGAACAGGGGACTAACACCGGGGAGCTGTTTTTT. Amino acid sequence: CASSREQGTNTGELFF.

V usage is TRBV6-5 and J usage is TRBJ2-1, with 7 bases identical to TRBD2. Germline values: CDR1 MNHEY, CDR2 SVGAGI. The CDR3 extends over 14 amino acids. The trim removed 2 bases at V and 9 bases at J, leaving 7 bases unmatched. This CDR3 reads CASSYGLGVGEQFF. The CDR3 bases are TGTGCCAGCAGTTACGGACTAGGGGTAGGTGAGCAGTTCTTC.

The V gene is TRBV6-5, the J gene TRBJ2-7; weak D call: TRBD2 (6 bases). Trimming left V 6 bases short and J 7 bases short, with 13 bases between. CDR1 and CDR2 from the germline V gene are MNHEY and SVGAGI. The CDR3 spans 12 residues. The CDR3 loop is CASRGLSTEQYV. CDR3 DNA: TGTGCCAGCAGGGGACTGTCGACGGAGCAGTACGTC.

The chain combines TRBV4-1 with TRBJ1-5; TRBD1 is a possible D gene (6 bases). V was shortened by 4 bases and J by 0 bases, with 10 bases between the two germline ends. The CDR3 length is 15 residues. CDR1 is MGHRA, CDR2 YSYEKL, per germline. As DNA, the CDR3 is TGCGCCAGCAGCCCGCGGACAGATAGCAATCAGCCCCAGCATTTT. It yields the protein CASSPRTDSNQPQHF.

By proportion, this clone is medium-sized (0.01 to 0.1%). This chain uses TRBV5-1 with TRBJ2-3; no clear D. Germline loops: CDR1 SGHRS, CDR2 YFSETQ. V was trimmed by 3 bases and J by 6 bases, leaving 8 bases between them. The CDR3 runs 12 residues. DNA for the CDR3: TGCGCCAGCAGCTCAGGCCCCGATACGCAGTATTTT. Residues: CASSSGPDTQYF.

The J gene is TRBJ2-7, the V gene TRBV27, with 7 bases that match TRBD2. Looked up from germline, CDR1 is MNHEY and CDR2 is SMNVEV (reference sequence). Trimming removed 2 bases from V and 3 bases from J; junction bases left unmatched: 7. The CDR3 runs 15 residues. The CDR3 DNA follows: TGTGCCAGCAGTTTAGGCCAGCCGGGGGGCTACGAGCAGTACGTC. It specifies CASSLGQPGGYEQYV.

In this sample, this clone turned up once. The chain recombines TRBV6-1 with TRBJ2-2; D unresolved. The CDR3 consists of 15 residues. V dropped 1 base and J dropped 5 bases, with 11 bases sitting between them. Germline V lookup: CDR1 MNHNS, CDR2 SASEGT. CDR3 residues: CASSEGVRQTGELFF. The CDR3 coding sequence is TGTGCCAGCAGTGAAGGGGTACGACAAACCGGGGAGCTGTTTTTT.

This clone was counted only a few times. The chain has TRBV7-3 and TRBJ2-3, with 8 positions matching TRBD1. Germline V CDR1 and CDR2: SGHTA, FQGTGA. V shed 6 bases, J shed 5 bases, and the junction held 7 bases outside the gene matches. The CDR3 is made up of 14 amino acids. Written as DNA, the CDR3 is TGTGCCAGCAGACAGGGGGTGTCCATAGATACGCAGTATTTT. Protein product: CASRQGVSIDTQYF.

The V call is TRBV2, the J call TRBJ2-5, with a possible D match to TRBD1 (6 bases). Between the trimmed V and J ends, which lost 7 bases and 5 bases, there was a span of 14 bases. The CDR3 sequence is 13 residues long. The V gene's germline CDR1 is SNHLY and CDR2 FYNNEI. The CDR3 is CASTNRVGETQYF. The CDR3 nucleotides are TGTGCCAGCACAAACAGGGTGGGGGAGACCCAGTACTTC.

The chain has TRBV10-3 and TRBJ2-5, with 9 nucleotides matching TRBD1. Matching the DNA end better, TRBJ2-7 makes the J call doubtful. Per germline, CDR1 ENHRY and CDR2 SYGVKD. The CDR3 is 13 amino acids. This CDR3 reads CATDTGGGYEQYF. In nucleotides, the CDR3 is TGTGCCACTGACACAGGGGGCGGTTACGAGCAGTACTTC.